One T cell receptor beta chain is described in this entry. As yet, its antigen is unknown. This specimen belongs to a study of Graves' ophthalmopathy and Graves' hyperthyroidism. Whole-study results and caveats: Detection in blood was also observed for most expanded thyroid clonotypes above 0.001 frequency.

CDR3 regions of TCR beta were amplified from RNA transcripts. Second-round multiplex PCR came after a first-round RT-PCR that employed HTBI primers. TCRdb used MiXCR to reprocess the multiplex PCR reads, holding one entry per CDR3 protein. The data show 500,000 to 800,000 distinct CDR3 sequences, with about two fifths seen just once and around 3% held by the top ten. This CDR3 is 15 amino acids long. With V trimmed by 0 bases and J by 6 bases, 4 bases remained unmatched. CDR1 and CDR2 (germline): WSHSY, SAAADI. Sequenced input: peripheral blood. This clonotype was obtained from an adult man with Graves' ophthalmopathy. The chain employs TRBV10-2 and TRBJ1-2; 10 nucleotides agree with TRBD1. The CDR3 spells CASSESSTGGHGYTF. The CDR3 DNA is TGCGCCAGCAGTGAGTCTTCGACAGGGGGCCATGGCTACACCTTC.